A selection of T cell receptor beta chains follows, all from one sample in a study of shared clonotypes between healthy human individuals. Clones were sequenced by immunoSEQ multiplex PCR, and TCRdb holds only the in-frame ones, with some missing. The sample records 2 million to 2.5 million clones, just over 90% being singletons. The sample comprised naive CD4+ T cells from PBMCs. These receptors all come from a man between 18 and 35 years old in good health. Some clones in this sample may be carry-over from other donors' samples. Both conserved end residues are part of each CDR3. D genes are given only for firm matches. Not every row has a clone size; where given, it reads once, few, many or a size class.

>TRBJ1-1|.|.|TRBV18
CASSPSPVGATEAFF
TGTGCCAGCTCACCGAGTCCGGTGGGGGCCACTGAAGCTTTCTTT
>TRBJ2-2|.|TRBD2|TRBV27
CASSSPSGRLNTGELFF
TGTGCCAGCAGTTCGCCTAGCGGGAGGCTAAACACCGGGGAGCTGTTTTTT
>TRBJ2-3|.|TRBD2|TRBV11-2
CASSQGLAGGQPGTQYF
TGTGCCAGCAGTCAAGGACTAGCGGGAGGCCAACCGGGTACGCAGTATTTT
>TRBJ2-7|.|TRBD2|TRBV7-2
CASSLAGTSGYYEQYF
TGTGCCAGCAGCTTAGCCGGGACTAGCGGATACTACGAGCAGTACTTC
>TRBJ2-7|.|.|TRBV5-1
CASSSGIDWGVGEQYF
TGCGCCAGCAGCTCGGGGATAGACTGGGGCGTCGGAGAGCAGTACTTC
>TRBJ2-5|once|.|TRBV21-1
CASSFNPARRTVLETQYF
TGTGCCAGCAGTTTCAACCCCGCGAGGCGGACAGTTTTGGAGACCCAGTACTTC
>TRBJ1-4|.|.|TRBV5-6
CASSLVRGARNEKLFF
TGTGCCAGCAGCTTGGTACGAGGGGCTCGTAATGAAAAACTGTTTTTT
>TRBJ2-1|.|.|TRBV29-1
CSVITGTHYNEQFF
TGCAGCGTGATTACCGGGACTCACTACAATGAGCAGTTCTTC
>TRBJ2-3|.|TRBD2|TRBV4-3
CASSQEPRASGPDTQYF
TGCGCCAGCAGCCAAGAACCCCGCGCTAGCGGCCCAGATACGCAGTATTTT
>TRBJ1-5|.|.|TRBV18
CASSPSLTEQPQHF
TGTGCCAGCTCACCATCTTTGACAGAGCAGCCCCAGCATTTT
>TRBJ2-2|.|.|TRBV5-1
CASSLEARHLTGELFF
TGCGCCAGCAGCTTGGAGGCGAGACACCTCACCGGGGAGCTGTTTTTT
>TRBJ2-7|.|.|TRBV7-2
CASSWLGSLGPLYYEQYF
TGTGCCAGCAGCTGGCTGGGCAGTCTAGGCCCCCTTTACTACGAGCAGTACTTC
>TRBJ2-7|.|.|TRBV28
CASSLGGRGVYEQYF
TGTGCCAGCAGTTTAGGGGGAAGGGGAGTCTACGAGCAGTACTTC
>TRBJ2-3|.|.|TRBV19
CATRSPGQSTDTQYF
TGTGCCACCCGAAGTCCAGGACAGAGCACAGATACGCAGTATTTT
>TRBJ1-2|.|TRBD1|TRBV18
CASSPSGGALTYGYTF
TGTGCCAGCTCCCCATCAGGGGGGGCTCTCACCTATGGCTACACCTTC
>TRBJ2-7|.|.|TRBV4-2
CASSQPPAYEQYF
TGTGCCAGCAGCCAACCCCCCGCCTACGAGCAGTACTTC
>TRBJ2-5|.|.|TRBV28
CASLTPAGGGETQYF
TGTGCCAGCCTCACCCCGGCAGGGGGAGGCGAGACCCAGTACTTC
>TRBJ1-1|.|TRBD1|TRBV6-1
CASSEASGGTEAFF
TGTGCCAGCAGTGAAGCTTCAGGGGGTACTGAAGCTTTCTTT
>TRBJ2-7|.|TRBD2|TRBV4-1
CASSQDGASGSFWQYF
TGCGCCAGCAGCCAAGATGGGGCTAGCGGGAGTTTCTGGCAGTACTTC
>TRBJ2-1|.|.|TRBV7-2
CASSLRRWLKGSHNEQFF
TGTGCCAGCAGCTTACGCCGGTGGCTAAAGGGTTCTCACAATGAGCAGTTCTTC
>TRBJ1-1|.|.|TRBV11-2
CASSLGGALGTEAFF
TGTGCCAGCAGCCTAGGGGGGGCTCTTGGGACTGAAGCTTTCTTT
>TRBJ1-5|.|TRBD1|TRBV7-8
CASSQDRVNQPQHF
TGTGCCAGCAGCCAGGACAGGGTCAATCAGCCCCAGCATTTT
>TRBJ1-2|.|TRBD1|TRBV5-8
CASSYRTGEFYGYTF
TGTGCCAGCAGCTATCGGACAGGAGAATTCTATGGCTACACCTTC
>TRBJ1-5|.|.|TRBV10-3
CAISAVQGHQPQHF
TGTGCCATCAGTGCGGTTCAGGGTCATCAGCCCCAGCATTTT
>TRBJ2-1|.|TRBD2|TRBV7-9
CASSLFPSGTGNEQFF
TGTGCCAGCAGCTTATTTCCTAGCGGGACTGGCAATGAGCAGTTCTTC
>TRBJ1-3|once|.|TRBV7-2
CASNSQGTSGNTIYF
TGTGCCAGCAATTCTCAAGGGACTTCTGGAAACACCATATATTTT
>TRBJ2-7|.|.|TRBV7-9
CASSLKARQNYEQYF
TGTGCCAGCAGCTTAAAGGCCCGGCAGAACTACGAGCAGTACTTC
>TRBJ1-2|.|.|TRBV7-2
CASNSGTSYGYTF
TGTGCCAGCAACTCCGGGACAAGCTATGGCTACACCTTC
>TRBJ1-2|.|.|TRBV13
CASRLTGAGGYTF
TGTGCCAGCAGACTAACGGGGGCGGGTGGCTACACCTTC
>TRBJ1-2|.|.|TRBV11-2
CASSLDSRVGGYTF
TGTGCCAGCAGCCTTGACTCCCGGGTGGGTGGCTACACCTTC
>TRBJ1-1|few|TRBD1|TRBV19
CASRRQGGNTEAFF
TGTGCCAGTAGGCGACAGGGAGGGAACACTGAAGCTTTCTTT
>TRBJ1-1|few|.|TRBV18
CASSQTLARDDTEAFF
TGTGCCAGCTCACAAACTTTAGCCCGGGACGACACTGAAGCTTTCTTT
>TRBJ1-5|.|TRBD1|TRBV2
CASSDDRGSNQPQHF
TGTGCCAGCAGTGATGACAGGGGAAGCAATCAGCCCCAGCATTTT
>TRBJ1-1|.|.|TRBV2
CASSTDQNTEAFF
TGTGCCAGCAGTACGGACCAGAACACTGAAGCTTTCTTT
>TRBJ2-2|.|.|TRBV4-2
CASSQDTGSNTGELFF
TGTGCCAGCAGCCAAGATACAGGTTCGAACACCGGGGAGCTGTTTTTT
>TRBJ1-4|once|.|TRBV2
CASSQQSGTPNEKLFF
TGTGCCAGCAGTCAACAGTCCGGGACACCTAATGAAAAACTGTTTTTT
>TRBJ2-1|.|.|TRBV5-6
CASSLRGKGFEQFF
TGTGCCAGCAGCTTGAGAGGGAAGGGCTTTGAGCAGTTCTTC
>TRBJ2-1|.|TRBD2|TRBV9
CASTTLGTSEHNEQFF
TGTGCCAGCACCACCCTTGGGACTAGCGAACACAATGAGCAGTTCTTC
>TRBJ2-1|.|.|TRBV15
CATSREASGVLNEQFF
TGTGCCACCAGCAGAGAGGCTAGTGGGGTCCTCAATGAGCAGTTCTTC
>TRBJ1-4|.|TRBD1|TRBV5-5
CASSQSPGQVVDRLFF
TGTGCCAGCAGCCAATCCCCGGGACAGGTGGTCGATAGACTGTTTTTT